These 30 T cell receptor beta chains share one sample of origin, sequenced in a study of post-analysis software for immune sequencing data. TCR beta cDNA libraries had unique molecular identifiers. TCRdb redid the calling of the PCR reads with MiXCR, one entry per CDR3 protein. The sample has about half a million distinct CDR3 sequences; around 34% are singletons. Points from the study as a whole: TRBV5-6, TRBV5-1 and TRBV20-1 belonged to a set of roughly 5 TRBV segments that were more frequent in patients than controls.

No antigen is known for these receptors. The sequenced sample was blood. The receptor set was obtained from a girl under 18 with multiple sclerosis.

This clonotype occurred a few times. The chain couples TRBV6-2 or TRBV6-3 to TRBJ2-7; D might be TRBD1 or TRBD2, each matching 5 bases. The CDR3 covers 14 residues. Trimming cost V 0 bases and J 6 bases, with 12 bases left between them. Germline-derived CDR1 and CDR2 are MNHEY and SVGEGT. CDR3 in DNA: TGTGCCAGCAGTTACTCTCGAGGGGCGGGCGAGCAGTACTTC. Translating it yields CASSYSRGAGEQYF.

The CDR3 here is CASSTSGGQYQETQYF. CDR3 in DNA: TGTGCCAGCAGCACTAGCGGGGGACAGTACCAAGAGACCCAGTACTTC. The chain recombines TRBV3-1 with TRBJ2-5; 11 positions agree with TRBD2. V shed 5 bases, J shed 0 bases, and the junction held 5 bases outside the gene matches. Germline CDR1 and CDR2: LGHDT and YNNKEL (reference sequence). CDR3 length: 16 residues.

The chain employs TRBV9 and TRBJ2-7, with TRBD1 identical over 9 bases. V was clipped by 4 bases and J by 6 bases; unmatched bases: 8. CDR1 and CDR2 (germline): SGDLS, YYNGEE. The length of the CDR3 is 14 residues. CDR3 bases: TGTGCCAGCAGCCCCTGGACAGGGGCCGGCGAGCAGTACTTC. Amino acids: CASSPWTGAGEQYF.

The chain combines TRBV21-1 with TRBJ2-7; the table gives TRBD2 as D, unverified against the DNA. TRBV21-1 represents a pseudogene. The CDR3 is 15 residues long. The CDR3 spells CASSKGLAVAYEQYF. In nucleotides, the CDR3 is TGTGCCAGCAGCAAAGGACTAGCGGTAGCCTACGAGCAGTACTTC.

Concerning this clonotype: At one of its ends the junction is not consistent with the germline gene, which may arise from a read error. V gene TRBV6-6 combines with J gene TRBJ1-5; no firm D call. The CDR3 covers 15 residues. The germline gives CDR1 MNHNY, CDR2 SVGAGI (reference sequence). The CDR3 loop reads CAGSERHHSNQPQHF. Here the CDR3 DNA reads TGTGCCGGCAGTGAGCGACATCATAGCAATCAGCCCCAGCATTTT.

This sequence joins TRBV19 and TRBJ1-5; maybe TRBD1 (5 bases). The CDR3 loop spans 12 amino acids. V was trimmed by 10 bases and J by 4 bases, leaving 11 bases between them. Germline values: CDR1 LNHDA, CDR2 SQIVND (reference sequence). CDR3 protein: CATAGLNQPQHF. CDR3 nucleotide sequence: TGTGCCACGGCAGGGCTGAATCAGCCCCAGCATTTT. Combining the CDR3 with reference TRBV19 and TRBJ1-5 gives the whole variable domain DGGITQSPKYLFRKEGQNVTLSCEQNLNHDAMYWYRQDPGQGLRLIYYSQIVNDFQKGDIAEGYSVSREKKESFPLTVTSAQKNPTAFYLCATAGLNQPQHFGDGTRLSIL.

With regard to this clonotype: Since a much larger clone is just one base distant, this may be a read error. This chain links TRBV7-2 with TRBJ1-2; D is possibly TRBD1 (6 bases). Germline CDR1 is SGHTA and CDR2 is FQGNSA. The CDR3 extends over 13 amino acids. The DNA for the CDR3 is TGTGCCAGCAGCCCCCGACAGGTCTATGGCTGCACCTTC. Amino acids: CASSPRQVYGCTF. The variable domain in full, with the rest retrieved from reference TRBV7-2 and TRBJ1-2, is GAGVSQSPSNKVTEKGKDVELRCDPISGHTALYWYRQSLGQGLEFLIYFQGNSAPDKSGLPSDRFSAERTGGSVSTLTIQRTQQEDSAVYLCASSPRQVYGCTFGSGTRLTVV.

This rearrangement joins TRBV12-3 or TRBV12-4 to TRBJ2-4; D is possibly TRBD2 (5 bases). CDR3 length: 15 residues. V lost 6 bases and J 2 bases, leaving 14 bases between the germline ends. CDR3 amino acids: CASRHSGGPKNIQYF. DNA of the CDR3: TGTGCCAGCAGGCACTCGGGCGGGCCCAAAAACATTCAGTACTTC.

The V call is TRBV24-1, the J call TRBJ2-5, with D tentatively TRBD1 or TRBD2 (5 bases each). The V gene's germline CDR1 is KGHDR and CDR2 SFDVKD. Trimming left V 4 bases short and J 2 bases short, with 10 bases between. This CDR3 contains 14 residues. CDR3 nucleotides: TGTGCCACCAGTGACCCGGGACGTCAAGAGACCCAGTACTTC. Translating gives CATSDPGRQETQYF.

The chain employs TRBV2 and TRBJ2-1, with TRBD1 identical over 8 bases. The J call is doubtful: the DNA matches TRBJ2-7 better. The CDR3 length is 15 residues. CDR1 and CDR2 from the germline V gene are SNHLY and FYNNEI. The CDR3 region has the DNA TGTGCCAGCAGGGGACAGGCTTCCAGCTCCTACGAGCAGTACTTC. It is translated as CASRGQASSSYEQYF.

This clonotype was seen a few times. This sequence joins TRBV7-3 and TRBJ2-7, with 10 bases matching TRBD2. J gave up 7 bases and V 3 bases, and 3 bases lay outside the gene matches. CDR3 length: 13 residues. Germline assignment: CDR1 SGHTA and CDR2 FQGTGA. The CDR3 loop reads CASSLLAGAEQYF. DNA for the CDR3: TGTGCCAGCAGCTTGCTAGCGGGGGCTGAGCAGTACTTC.

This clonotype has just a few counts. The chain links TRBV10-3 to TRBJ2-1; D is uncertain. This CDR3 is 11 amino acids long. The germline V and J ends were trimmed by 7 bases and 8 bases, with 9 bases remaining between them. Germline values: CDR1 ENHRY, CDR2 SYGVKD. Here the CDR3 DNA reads TGTGCCATCAAGCTGGGCGATGAGCAGTTCTTC. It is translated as CAIKLGDEQFF.

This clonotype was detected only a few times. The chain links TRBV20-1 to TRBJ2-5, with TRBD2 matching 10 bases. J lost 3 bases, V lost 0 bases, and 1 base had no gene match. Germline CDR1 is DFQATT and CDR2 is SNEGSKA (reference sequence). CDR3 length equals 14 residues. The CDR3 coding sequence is TGCAGTGCTAGAGACCTAGCGGGGGAAGAGACCCAGTACTTC. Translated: CSARDLAGEETQYF.

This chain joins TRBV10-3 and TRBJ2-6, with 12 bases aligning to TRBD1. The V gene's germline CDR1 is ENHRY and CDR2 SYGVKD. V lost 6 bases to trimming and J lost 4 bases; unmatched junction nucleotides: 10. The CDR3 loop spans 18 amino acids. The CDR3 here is CAISASGTGGYGANVLTF. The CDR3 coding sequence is TGTGCCATCAGCGCCTCAGGGACAGGGGGCTACGGGGCCAACGTCCTGACTTTC.

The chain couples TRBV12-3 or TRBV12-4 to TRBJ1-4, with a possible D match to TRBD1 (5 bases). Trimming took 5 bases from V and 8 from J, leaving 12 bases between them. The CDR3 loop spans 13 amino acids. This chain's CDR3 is CASSVGHGEKLFF. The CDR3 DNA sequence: TGTGCCAGCAGTGTAGGACACGGGGAAAAACTGTTTTTT.

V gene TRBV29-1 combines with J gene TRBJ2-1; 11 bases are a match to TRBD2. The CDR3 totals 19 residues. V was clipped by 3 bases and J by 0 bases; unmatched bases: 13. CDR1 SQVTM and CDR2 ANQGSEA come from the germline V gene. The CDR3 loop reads CSVENLRASGRYSYNEQFF. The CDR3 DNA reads TGCAGCGTTGAGAATCTTCGGGCTAGCGGGAGGTACTCCTACAATGAGCAGTTCTTC.

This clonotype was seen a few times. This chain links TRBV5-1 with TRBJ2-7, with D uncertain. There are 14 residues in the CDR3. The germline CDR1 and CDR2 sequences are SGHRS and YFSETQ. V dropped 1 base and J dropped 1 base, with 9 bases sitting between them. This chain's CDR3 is CASSLFVGSYEQYF. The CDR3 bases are TGCGCCAGCAGCTTGTTCGTAGGGTCCTACGAGCAGTACTTC.

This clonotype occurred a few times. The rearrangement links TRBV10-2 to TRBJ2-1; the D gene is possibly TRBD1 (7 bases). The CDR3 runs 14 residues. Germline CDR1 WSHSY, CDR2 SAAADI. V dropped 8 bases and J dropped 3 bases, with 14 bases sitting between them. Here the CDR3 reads CASLSGQDYNEQFF. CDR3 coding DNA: TGCGCCAGCCTTAGCGGACAGGACTACAATGAGCAGTTCTTC.

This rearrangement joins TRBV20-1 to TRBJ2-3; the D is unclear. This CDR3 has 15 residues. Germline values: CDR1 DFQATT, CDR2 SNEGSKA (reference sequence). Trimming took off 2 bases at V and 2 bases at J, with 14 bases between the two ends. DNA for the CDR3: TGCAGTGCTAGAAGTTCTCTGGAGACCACAGATACGCAGTATTTT. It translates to CSARSSLETTDTQYF.

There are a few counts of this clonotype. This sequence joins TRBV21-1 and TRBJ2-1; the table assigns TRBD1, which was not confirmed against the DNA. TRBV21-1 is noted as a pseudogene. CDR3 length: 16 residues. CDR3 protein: CASSKVFRGAWNEQFF. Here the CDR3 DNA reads TGTGCCAGCAGCAAAGTATTCCGGGGGGCGTGGAATGAGCAGTTCTTC.

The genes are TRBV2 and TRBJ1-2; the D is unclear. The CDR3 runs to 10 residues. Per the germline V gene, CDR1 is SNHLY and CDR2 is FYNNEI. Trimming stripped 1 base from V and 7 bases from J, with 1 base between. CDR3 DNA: TGTGCCAGCAGTGAAGTTGGCTACACCTTC. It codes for CASSEVGYTF.

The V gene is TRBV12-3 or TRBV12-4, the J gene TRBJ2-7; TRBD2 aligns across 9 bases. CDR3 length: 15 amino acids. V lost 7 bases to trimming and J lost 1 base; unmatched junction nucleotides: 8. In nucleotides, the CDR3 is TGTGCCAGCACCTCGGCGGGGGGGGCGTCCTACGAGCAGTACTTC. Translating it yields CASTSAGGASYEQYF.

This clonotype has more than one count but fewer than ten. Written as DNA, the CDR3 is TGCAGTGCTGGGGTATCGGTCAGTGTTCACAGCACAGATACGCAGTATTTT. The encoded protein is CSAGVSVSVHSTDTQYF. The chain uses TRBV20-1 and TRBJ2-3; D gene uncertain. V was cut by 5 bases and J by 0 bases, with 21 bases left in between. Germline V CDR1 and CDR2: DFQATT, SNEGSKA (reference sequence). The CDR3 covers 17 residues.

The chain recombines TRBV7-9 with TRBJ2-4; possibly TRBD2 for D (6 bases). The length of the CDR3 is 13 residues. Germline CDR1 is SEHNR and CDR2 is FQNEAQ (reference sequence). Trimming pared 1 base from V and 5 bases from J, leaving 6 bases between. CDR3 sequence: CASSLGGENIQYF. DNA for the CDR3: TGTGCCAGCAGCTTAGGGGGGGAAAACATTCAGTACTTC.

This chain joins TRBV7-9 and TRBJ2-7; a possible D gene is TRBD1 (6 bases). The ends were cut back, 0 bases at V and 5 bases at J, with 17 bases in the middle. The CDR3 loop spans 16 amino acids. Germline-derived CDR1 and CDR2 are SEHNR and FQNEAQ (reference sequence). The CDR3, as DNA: TGTGCCAGCAGCTTAGCGGGAAGGCAGGGGAACCACGAGCAGTACTTC. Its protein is CASSLAGRQGNHEQYF.

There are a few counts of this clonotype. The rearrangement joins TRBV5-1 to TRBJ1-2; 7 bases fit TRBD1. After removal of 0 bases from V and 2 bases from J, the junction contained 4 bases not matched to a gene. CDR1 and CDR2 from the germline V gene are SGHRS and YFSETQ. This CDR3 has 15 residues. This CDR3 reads CASSLAGQENYGYTF. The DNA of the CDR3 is TGCGCCAGCAGCTTGGCTGGACAGGAGAACTATGGCTACACCTTC. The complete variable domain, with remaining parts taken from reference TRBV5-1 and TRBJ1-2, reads KAGVTQTPRYLIKTRGQQVTLSCSPISGHRSVSWYQQTPGQGLQFLFEYFSETQRNKGNFPGRFSGRQFSNSRSEMNVSTLELGDSALYLCASSLAGQENYGYTFGSGTRLTVV.

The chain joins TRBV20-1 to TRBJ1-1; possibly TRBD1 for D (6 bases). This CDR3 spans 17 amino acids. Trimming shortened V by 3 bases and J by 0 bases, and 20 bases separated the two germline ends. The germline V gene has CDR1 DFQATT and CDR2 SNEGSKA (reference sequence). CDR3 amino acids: CSARSRDIRTLNTEAFF. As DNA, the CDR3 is TGCAGTGCTAGGTCTCGGGACATCCGGACCTTGAACACTGAAGCTTTCTTT.

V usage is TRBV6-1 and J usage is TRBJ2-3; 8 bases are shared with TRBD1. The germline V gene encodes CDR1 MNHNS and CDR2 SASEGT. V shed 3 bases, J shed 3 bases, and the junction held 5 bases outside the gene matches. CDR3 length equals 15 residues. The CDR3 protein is CASSEGDRWTDTQYF. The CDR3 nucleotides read TGTGCCAGCAGTGAGGGGGACAGGTGGACAGATACGCAGTATTTT.

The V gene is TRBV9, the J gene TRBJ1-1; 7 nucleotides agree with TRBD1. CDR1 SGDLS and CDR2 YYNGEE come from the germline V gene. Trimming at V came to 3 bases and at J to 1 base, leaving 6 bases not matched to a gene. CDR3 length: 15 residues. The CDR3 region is CASSAARGPNTEAFF. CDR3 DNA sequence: TGTGCCAGCAGCGCCGCAAGGGGGCCGAACACTGAAGCTTTCTTT.

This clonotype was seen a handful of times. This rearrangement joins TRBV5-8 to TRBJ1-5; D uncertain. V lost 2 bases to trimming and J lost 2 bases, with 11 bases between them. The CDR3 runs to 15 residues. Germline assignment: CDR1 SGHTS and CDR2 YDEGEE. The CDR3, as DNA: TGTGCCAGCAGCTTTCTCAGGCAGGGCAATCAGCCCCAGCATTTT. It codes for CASSFLRQGNQPQHF.